This TCR beta chain was documented in a study of vaccination effects on CD4 cells after COVID-19. Regarding the study as a whole: Whether induced by infection or by vaccine, clones showed marked clonal contraction late after vaccination.

Points on this clone: Its antigen is currently unknown.

With 4 bases clipped from V and 10 bases from J, the junction kept 9 bases outside the gene matches. The length of the CDR3 is 15 residues. Germline loops: CDR1 SGHDT, CDR2 YYEEEE. CD4+ T cells specific for antigen were expanded with viral peptide pools by the ViraFEST assay before sequencing. Subsequent to a culture period of around 10 days, CD4+ T cells were isolated. Two doses of BNT162b2 or mRNA-1273 vaccine were administered to participants. Here immunoSEQ multiplex PCR was the method, and the copy in TCRdb shows in-frame clones only, minus some. This table has tens of thousands of clones, around four fifths appearing once.

The genes are TRBV5-6 and TRBJ1-6; TRBD1 matches at 9 bases. Sequences were derived from CD4+ T cells from PBMCs cultured with HCoV-OC43 spike peptides, sampled after COVID-19 vaccination. The subset is: HCoV-OC43 spike overlapping peptide pool stimulation. The sequence came from a human donor who received a COVID-19 vaccine. The CDR3 bases are TGTGCCAGCAGCCCTTCGACAGGGGGAGGCTCACCCCTCCACTTT. It yields the protein CASSPSTGGGSPLHF.